This T cell receptor (beta chain) was identified during a study of CD8 T cells in ankylosing spondylitis. General study results and limits: Researchers report that disease-linked clones proved CD8+ and relatively rare in peripheral blood. It appeared that ankylosing spondylitis blood was characterized by a TCR beta motif of several highly homologous variants. Clones linked to disease were reported to show significant enrichment in matched ankylosing spondylitis synovial fluid.

As the method for making TCR beta libraries, quantitative 5'-RACE with molecular barcodes was used. Using its own MiXCR run on the 5' RACE reads, TCRdb lists one record per CDR3 protein. This sample carries about 270,000 distinct CDR3 sequences, under 35% of them seen once, and the ten largest clones take about 4.2%. Remarks on this clonotype: What it binds is not known.

The sequence derives from a male donor with ankylosing spondylitis or in good health (not recorded which). The sample consisted of blood, either unsorted or a sorted T cell fraction (not recorded which).

The CDR3 DNA is TGTGCCAGCAGTTCCCGCATTAGCGATACGCAGTATTTT. Protein product: CASSSRISDTQYF. J is TRBJ2-3 and V is TRBV12-3 or TRBV12-4; no reliable D call. V lost 4 bases and J lost 6, with 11 bases in between. This CDR3 region has 13 residues.